The clone carrying this T cell receptor (beta chain) was seen at least ten times. The source of the sample is a study of T-cell reconstitution after alpha-beta-depleted transplantation in children. The CDR3 is 13 amino acids. Germline CDR1 reads SQVTM; CDR2 reads ANQGSEA. V lost 5 bases to trimming and J lost 3 bases, with 13 bases between them. TCRbeta library construction was performed incorporating unique molecular identifiers. MiXCR was run by TCRdb on the PCR reads, yielding one entry per CDR3 protein. The sample consists of hundreds of thousands of distinct CDR3 sequences, approximately 14% of them appearing once.

This clonotype was sampled from a girl aged 2 to 10 with congenital amegakaryocytic thrombocytopenia, due to receive a stem cell transplant. This chain uses TRBV29-1 with TRBJ1-1; a possible D gene is TRBD1 (5 bases). Sequencing was performed on PBMCs, taken before TCRalphabeta/CD19-depleted stem cell transplant. This CDR3 is CSVLRIGDTEAFF. The CDR3 nucleotides read TGCAGCGTTCTCCGGATAGGGGACACTGAAGCTTTCTTT.